This TCR beta chain comes out of a study of blood T cell repertoires in COVID-19. The table lists this clone with a count of one. Data came from immunoSEQ multiplex PCR; TCRdb stores just in-frame clones and leaves some out. The table has tens of thousands of clones, roughly 84% seen once. The CDR3 is 14 amino acids. With 10 bases removed from V and 4 bases from J, the gap between germline ends came to 20 bases. The germline V gene has CDR1 SNHLY and CDR2 FYNNEI. This sequence originates from a woman aged 80 or over with active or convalescent COVID-19. The sequenced material came from peripheral blood. The J gene is TRBJ2-7, the V gene TRBV2; tentative D call: TRBD2 (6 bases). CDR3 nucleotides: TGTGCCACCGAAGGAAGGAGGGGTCCTTACGAGCAGTACTTC. Its translation: CATEGRRGPYEQYF. Combining the CDR3 with reference TRBV2 and TRBJ2-7 gives the whole variable domain EPEVTQTPSHQVTQMGQEVILRCVPISNHLYFYWYRQILGQKVEFLVSFYNNEISEKSEIFDDQFSVERPDGSNFTLKIRSTKLEDSAMYFCATEGRRGPYEQYFGPGTRLTVT.